This T cell receptor beta chain originates from a study of identical twins (dated by TCRdb to the mid-2010s). For context, the study as a whole: The study deep-sequenced TCR alpha and beta repertoires from monozygotic twins, unrelated adults of various ages and cord blood to test whether fetal clonotypes persist. To rule out contamination, the twin experiments were replicated at different times with different library preparation protocols.

What the study reported, not specific to this receptor: Conclusions relied on cross-sectional statistical analysis, since the same donors could not be followed over many years. In monozygotic twins, out-of-frame TCR alpha sharing was systematically underestimated by recombination models, although the models agreed with sharing between unrelated individuals. Fewer insertions were carried by abundant cord blood beta clonotypes, a similar but weaker trend appeared in young adult naive repertoires, and no such trend appeared in memory repertoires. Invariant T cells such as MAIT and iNKT could partly confound zero-insertion analyses, although diverse VJ usage argued against such confounding for most clonotypes. Compared with coincidental sharing between unrelated individuals, out-of-frame TCR alpha sequences shared between twins had an excess of sequences with low generation probability. A weaker excess of twin sharing was found in beta out-of-frame sequences because the signal-to-noise ratio was lowered by fewer shared sequences.

Only healthy Caucasian donors were included. Three unrelated non-twin adults were also sequenced: a male aged 18 to 29, a male aged 50 to 59 and a female aged 50 to 59. Using Miltenyi CD45RO+ enrichment and human naive T-cell isolation kits, memory (CD45RO+) and naive T cells were isolated from PBMC. This clonotype was counted a few times. Its antigen target is currently unknown. No per-base quality is available; no much larger clone lies one base away. To prepare the library, 5' RACE was applied. For sequencing, an Illumina HiSeq 2000 was employed. Template switching introduced a universal primer binding site; the final cDNA contained a unique molecular identifier, enabling accurate counting of TCR cDNA molecules. First-strand cDNA for TCR alpha and beta chains was synthesized from specific primers in the conserved constant-segment region. Each cDNA library was double barcoded, with a SMART-Mk sample barcode plus Illumina barcodes, to control for contamination. TruSeq adapter sequences along with Illumina sample barcodes were introduced in two successive PCR steps. Sequencing of the TCR alpha and beta cDNA libraries was done on the Illumina HiSeq platform using custom primers. On the authors' methods: Raw reads were processed with MiGEC to extract unique molecular identifiers, and MiXCR was used to determine CDR3 positions. Recombination models were inferred per individual with the repgenHMM and IGoR tools using an EM algorithm. The tcR package in R was used for shared clonotype analysis, with sharing normalized by the product of cloneset sizes. To study raw recombination free of thymic and clonal selection effects, out-of-frame nonproductive sequences were analyzed. Through fastp at Q25 and MiXCR, TCRdb rebuilt clones from the public reads, retaining in-frame beta chains. Every distinct CDR3 protein forms one entry, paired with its most common genes and DNA. The V and J calls shown here were made by TCRdb, not taken from the authors' results. For this sample there are hundreds of thousands of distinct CDR3 sequences; around 5.7% appear just once. Approximately 1.6% of the sample goes to the ten largest clones.

The material sequenced was naive T cells sorted from blood. The cell subset or site tag for this specimen amounts to: cells isolated with a human naive T-cell isolation kit. This clonotype originated in a man aged 18-30 years in good health.

The nucleotide sequence reads as follows: TGCGCCAGCAGCTTGGAGGGGGGCGCTGGGGCCAACGTCCTGACTTTC. It translates to CASSLEGGAGANVLTF. The chain is assembled from TRBV5-1 and TRBJ2-6, with the D call tentatively TRBD1 or TRBD2, each fitting 6 bases. V gives up 0 bases and J gives up 2 bases, and the segment between their germline ends measures 9 bases. Measured from the cysteine to the phenylalanine, the CDR3 is 16 residues long. Only the CDR3 portion is preserved as DNA: 48 bases, with reading frame beginning at the first base. The germline V gene gives CDR1 as SGHRS and CDR2 as YFSETQ.